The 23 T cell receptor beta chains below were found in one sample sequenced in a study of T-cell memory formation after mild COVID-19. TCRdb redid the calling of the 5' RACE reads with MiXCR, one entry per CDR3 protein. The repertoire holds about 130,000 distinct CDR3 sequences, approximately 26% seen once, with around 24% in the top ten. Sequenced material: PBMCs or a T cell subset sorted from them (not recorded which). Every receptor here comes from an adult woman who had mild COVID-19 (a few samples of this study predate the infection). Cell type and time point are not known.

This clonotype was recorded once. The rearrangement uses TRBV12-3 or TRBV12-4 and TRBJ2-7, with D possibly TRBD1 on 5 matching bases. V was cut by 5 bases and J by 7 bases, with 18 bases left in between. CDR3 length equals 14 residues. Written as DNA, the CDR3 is TGTGCCAGCAGTCCAGACAGCTCCCCTAGGGAGCAGTACTTC. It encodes CASSPDSSPREQYF.

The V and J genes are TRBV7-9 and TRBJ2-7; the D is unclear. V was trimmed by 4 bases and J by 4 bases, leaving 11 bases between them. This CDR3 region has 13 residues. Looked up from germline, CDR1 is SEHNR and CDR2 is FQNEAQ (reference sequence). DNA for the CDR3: TGTGCCAGCAGCTCTCAAATCGGGTACGAGCAGTACTTC. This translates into CASSSQIGYEQYF.

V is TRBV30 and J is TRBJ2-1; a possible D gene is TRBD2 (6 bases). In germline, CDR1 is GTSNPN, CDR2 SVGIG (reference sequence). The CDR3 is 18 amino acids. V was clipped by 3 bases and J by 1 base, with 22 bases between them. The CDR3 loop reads CAWSPGTGAGWSYNEQFF. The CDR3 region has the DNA TGTGCCTGGAGCCCCGGGACGGGAGCAGGATGGTCCTACAATGAGCAGTTCTTC.

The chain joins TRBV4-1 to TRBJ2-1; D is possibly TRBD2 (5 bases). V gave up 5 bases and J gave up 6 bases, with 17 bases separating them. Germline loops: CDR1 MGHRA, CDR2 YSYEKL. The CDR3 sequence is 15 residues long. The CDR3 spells CASSALRGFANEQFF. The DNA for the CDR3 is TGCGCCAGCAGCGCTCTCCGGGGATTCGCCAATGAGCAGTTCTTC.

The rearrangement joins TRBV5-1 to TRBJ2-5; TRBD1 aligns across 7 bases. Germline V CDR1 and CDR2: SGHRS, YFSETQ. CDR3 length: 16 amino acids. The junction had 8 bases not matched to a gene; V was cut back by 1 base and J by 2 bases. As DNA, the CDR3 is TGCGCCAGCAGCTTGTACCGGGACAGATATCAAGAGACCCAGTACTTC. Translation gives CASSLYRDRYQETQYF.

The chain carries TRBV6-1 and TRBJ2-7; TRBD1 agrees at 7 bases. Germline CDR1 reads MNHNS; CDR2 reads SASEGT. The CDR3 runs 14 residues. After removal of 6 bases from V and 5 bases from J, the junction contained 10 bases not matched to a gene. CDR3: CASSSTGLSNEQYF. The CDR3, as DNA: TGTGCCAGCAGCTCGACAGGGTTGTCCAACGAGCAGTACTTC.

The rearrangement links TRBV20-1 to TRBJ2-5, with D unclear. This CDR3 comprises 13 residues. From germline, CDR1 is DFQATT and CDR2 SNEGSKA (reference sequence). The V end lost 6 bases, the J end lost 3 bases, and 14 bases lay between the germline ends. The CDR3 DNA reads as TGCAGTGCCTCCCCCAGACACGAAGAGACCCAGTACTTC. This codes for CSASPRHEETQYF.

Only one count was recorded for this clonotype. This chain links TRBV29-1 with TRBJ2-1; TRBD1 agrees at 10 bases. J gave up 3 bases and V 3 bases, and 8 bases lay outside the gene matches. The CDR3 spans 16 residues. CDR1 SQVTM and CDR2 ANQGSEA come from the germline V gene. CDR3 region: CSVDLTGGGVYNEQFF. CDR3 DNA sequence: TGCAGCGTTGACCTGACAGGGGGCGGAGTCTACAATGAGCAGTTCTTC.

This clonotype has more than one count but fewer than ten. The CDR3 region has the DNA TGTGCCAGCAGCTTACCCCCGGGAACCGTTGGGGAAAAACTGTTTTTT. It is translated as CASSLPPGTVGEKLFF. The rearrangement joins TRBV7-2 to TRBJ1-4, with D uncertain. In germline, CDR1 is SGHTA, CDR2 FQGNSA. Trimming took off 2 bases at V and 8 bases at J, with 18 bases between the two ends. The CDR3 has 16 residues.

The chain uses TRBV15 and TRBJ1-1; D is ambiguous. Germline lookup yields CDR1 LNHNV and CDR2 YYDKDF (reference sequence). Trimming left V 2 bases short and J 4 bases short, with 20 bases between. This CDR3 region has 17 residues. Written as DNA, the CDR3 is TGTGCCACCAGCAGACCCGACGAAGGGCAGCGGCGCACTGAAGCTTTCTTT. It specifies CATSRPDEGQRRTEAFF.

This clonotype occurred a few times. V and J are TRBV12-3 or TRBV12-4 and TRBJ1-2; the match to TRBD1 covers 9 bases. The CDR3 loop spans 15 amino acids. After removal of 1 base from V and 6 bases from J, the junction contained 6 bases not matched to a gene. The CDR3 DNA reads TGTGCCAGCAGTTTAGACACAGGGGGCGCGAATGGCTACACCTTC. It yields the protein CASSLDTGGANGYTF.

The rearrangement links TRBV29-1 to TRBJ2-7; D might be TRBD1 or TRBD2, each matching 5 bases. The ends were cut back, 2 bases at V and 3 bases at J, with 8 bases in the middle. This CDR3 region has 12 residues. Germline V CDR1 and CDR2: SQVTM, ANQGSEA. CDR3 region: CSVERDGYEQYF. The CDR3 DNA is TGCAGCGTTGAAAGGGACGGCTACGAGCAGTACTTC.

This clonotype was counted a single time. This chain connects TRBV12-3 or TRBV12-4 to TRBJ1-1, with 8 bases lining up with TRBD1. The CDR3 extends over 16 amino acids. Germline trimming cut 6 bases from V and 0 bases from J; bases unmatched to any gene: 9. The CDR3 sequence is CASRSRTGPLNTEAFF. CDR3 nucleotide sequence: TGTGCCAGCAGATCCAGGACAGGGCCCTTGAACACTGAAGCTTTCTTT.

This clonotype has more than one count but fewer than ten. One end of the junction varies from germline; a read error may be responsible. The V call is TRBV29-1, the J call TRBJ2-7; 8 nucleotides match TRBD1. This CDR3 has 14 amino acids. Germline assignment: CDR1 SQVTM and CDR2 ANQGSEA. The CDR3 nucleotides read TGCAGCGTGGAAGTGGCAGGGGGCACCTACGAGCAGTACTTC. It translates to CSVEVAGGTYEQYF.

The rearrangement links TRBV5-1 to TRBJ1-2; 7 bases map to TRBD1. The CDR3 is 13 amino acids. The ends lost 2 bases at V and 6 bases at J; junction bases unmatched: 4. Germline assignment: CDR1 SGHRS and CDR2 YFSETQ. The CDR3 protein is CASSLQGSDGYTF. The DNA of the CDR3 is TGCGCCAGCAGCTTACAGGGGAGCGATGGCTACACCTTC.

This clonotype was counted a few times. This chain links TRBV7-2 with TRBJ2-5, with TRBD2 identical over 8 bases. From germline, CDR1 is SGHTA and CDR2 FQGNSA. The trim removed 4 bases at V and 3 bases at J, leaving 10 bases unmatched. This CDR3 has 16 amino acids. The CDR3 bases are TGTGCCAGCAGCTCCGGGGGGGGAGCGGGAGAAGAGACCCAGTACTTC. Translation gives CASSSGGGAGEETQYF.

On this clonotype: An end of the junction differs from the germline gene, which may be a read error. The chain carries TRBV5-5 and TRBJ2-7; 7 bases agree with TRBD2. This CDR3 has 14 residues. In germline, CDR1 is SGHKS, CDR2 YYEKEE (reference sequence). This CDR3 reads CASRLGGGPYEQYF. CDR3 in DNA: TGTGCCAGCAGATTGGGCGGGGGACCCTACGAGCAGTACTTC.

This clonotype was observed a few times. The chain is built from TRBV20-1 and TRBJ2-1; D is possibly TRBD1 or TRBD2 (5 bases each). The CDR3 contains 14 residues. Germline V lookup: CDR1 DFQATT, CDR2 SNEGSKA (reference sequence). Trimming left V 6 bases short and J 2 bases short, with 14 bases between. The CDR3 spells CSATGDAAYNEQFF. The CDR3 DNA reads TGCAGTGCCACCGGGGACGCCGCCTACAATGAGCAGTTCTTC.

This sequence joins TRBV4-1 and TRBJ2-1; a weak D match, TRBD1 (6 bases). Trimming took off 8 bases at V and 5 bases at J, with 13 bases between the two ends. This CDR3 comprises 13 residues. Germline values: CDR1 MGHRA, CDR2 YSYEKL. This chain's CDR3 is CASGWGQHNEQFF. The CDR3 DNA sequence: TGCGCCAGCGGATGGGGGCAGCACAATGAGCAGTTCTTC.

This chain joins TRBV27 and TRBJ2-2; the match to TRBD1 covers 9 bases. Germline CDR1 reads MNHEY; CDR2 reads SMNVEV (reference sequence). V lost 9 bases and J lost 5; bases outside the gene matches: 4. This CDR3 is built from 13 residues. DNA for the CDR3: TGTGCCAGTGGGACAGGGTGGACCGGGGAGCTGTTTTTT. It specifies CASGTGWTGELFF.

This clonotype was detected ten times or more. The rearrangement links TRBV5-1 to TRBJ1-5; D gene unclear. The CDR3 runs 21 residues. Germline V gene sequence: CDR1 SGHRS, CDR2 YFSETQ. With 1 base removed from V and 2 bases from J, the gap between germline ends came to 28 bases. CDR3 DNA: TGCGCCAGCAGCTTGTACTTAAGGTCTACAGAATTATTTGCTGGCAATCAGCCCCAGCATTTT. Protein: CASSLYLRSTELFAGNQPQHF.

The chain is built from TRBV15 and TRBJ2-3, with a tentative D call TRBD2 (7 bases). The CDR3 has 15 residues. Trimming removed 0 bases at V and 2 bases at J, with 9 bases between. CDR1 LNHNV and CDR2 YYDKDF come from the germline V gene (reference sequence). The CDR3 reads CATSRDRGATDTQYF. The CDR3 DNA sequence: TGTGCCACCAGCAGAGATCGGGGGGCCACAGATACGCAGTATTTT.

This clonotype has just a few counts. The CDR3 nucleotides are TGTGCCAGCACCCTAAGGAAGGGACAGGGAGGGGCGCCTGGGGCCAACGTCCTGACTTTC. Amino acids: CASTLRKGQGGAPGANVLTF. The chain combines TRBV7-8 with TRBJ2-6; 9 nucleotides match TRBD1. The V segment lost 7 bases and the J segment 2 bases; nucleotides outside the gene matches: 18. Germline loops: CDR1 SGHVS, CDR2 FQNEAQ. The CDR3 is 20 residues long.